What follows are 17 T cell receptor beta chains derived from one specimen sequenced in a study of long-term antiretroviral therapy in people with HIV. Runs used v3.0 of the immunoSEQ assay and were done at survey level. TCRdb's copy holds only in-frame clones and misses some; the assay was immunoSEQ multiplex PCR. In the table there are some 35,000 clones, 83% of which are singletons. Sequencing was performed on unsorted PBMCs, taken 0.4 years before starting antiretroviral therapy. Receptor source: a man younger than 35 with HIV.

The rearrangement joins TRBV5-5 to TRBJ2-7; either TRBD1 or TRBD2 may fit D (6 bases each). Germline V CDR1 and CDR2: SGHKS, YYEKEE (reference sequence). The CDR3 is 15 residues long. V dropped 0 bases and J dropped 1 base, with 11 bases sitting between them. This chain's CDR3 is CASSLVGGGSYEQYF. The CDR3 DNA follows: TGTGCCAGCAGCTTGGTTGGAGGGGGGTCCTACGAGCAGTACTTC.

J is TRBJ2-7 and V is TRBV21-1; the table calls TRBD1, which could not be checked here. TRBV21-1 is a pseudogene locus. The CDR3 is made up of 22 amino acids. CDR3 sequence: CASVQGGRGTGGLGQATYEQYF. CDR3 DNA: TGTGCCAGCGTTCAAGGTGGGCGGGGGACAGGGGGCCTTGGGCAAGCTACCTACGAGCAGTACTTC.

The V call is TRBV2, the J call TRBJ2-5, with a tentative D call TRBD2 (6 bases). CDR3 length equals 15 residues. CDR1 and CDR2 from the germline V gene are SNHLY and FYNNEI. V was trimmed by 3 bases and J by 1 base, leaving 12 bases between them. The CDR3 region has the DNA TGTGCCAGCAGTGAGCTAGCGAGACCCCAAGAGACCCAGTACTTC. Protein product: CASSELARPQETQYF.

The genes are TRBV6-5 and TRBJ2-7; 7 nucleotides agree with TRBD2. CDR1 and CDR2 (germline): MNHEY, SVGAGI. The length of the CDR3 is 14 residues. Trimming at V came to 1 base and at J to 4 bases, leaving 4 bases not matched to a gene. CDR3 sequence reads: CASSYLAGVYEQYF. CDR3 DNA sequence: TGTGCCAGCAGTTACTTAGCGGGTGTTTACGAGCAGTACTTC.

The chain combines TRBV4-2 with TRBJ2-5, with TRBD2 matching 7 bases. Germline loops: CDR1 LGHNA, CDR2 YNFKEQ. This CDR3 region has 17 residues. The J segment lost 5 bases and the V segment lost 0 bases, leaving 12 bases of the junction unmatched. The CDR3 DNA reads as TGTGCCAGCAGCCAAGATGGGGAAGGCGGGGGTTGGGAGACCCAGTACTTC. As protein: CASSQDGEGGGWETQYF.

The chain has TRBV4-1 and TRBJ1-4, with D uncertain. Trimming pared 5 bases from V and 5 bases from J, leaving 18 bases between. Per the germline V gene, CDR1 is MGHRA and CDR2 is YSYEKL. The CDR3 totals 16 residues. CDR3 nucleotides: TGCGCCAGCAGCTCCCGAACGGGTCGGGAAAATGAAAAACTGTTTTTT. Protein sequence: CASSSRTGRENEKLFF.

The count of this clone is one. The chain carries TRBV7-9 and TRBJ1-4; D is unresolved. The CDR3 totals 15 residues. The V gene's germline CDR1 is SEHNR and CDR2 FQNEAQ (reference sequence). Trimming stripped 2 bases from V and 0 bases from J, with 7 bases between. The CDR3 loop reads CASSLFTTTNEKLFF. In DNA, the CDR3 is TGTGCCAGCAGCTTATTCACTACAACTAATGAAAAACTGTTTTTT.

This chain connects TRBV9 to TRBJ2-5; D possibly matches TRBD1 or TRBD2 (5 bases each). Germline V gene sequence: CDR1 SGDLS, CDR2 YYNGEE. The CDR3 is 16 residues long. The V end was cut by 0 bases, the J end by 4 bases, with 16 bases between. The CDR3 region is CASSVGVWDPRETQYF. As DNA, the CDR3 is TGTGCCAGCAGCGTAGGTGTTTGGGACCCGAGAGAGACCCAGTACTTC.

CDR3 in DNA: TGTGCCAGCAGCTTTTGGGGCAAGGCGACTGTGAACACTGAAGCTTTCTTT. Translated: CASSFWGKATVNTEAFF. V is TRBV7-2 and J is TRBJ1-1, with D perhaps matching TRBD1 (5 bases). Trimming shortened V by 3 bases and J by 0 bases, and 17 bases separated the two germline ends. The CDR3 totals 17 residues. From germline, CDR1 is SGHTA and CDR2 FQGNSA.

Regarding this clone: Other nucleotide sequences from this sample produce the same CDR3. In DNA, the CDR3 is TGTGCCAGCAGTCTAGGGACGGGAAACACCATATATTTT. Encoded protein: CASSLGTGNTIYF. This chain connects TRBV6-5 to TRBJ1-3; weak D call: TRBD1 (5 bases). The V end lost 5 bases, the J end lost 4 bases, and 9 bases lay between the germline ends. This CDR3 contains 13 residues. Looked up from germline, CDR1 is MNHEY and CDR2 is SVGAGI.

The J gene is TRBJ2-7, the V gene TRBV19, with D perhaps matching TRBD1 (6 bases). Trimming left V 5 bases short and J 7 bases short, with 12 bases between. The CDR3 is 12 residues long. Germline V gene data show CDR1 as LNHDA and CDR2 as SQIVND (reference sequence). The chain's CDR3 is CASSYPGTEQYF. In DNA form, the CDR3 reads TGTGCCAGTAGTTACCCCGGGACAGAGCAGTACTTC.

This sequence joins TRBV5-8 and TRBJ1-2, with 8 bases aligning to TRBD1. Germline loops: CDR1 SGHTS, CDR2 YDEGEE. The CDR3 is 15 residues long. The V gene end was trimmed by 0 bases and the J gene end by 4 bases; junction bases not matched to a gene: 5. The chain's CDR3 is CASSLGQGRGYGYTF. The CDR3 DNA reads TGTGCCAGCAGCTTGGGACAGGGGCGAGGCTATGGCTACACCTTC.

CDR3 sequence: CSVEITVKETQYF. The CDR3 region has the DNA TGCAGCGTTGAAATAACTGTAAAAGAGACCCAGTACTTC. The chain uses TRBV29-1 and TRBJ2-5; D uncertain. V was clipped by 2 bases and J by 3 bases, with 10 bases between them. Germline V CDR1 and CDR2: SQVTM, ANQGSEA. This CDR3 is 13 amino acids long. Combining the CDR3 with reference TRBV29-1 and TRBJ2-5 gives the whole variable domain SAVISQKPSRDICQRGTSLTIQCQVDSQVTMMFWYRQQPGQSLTLIATANQGSEATYESGFVIDKFPISRPNLTFSTLTVSNMSPEDSSIYLCSVEITVKETQYFGPGTRLLVL.

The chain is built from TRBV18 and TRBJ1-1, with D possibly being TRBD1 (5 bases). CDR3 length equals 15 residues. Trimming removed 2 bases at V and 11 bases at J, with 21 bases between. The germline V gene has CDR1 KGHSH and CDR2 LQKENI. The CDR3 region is CASSPSVQDNRGAFF. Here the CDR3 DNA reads TGTGCCAGCTCACCATCTGTACAGGATAACCGAGGCGCTTTCTTT.

This chain's CDR3 is CASSLELAGGREQFF. The CDR3, as DNA: TGTGCCAGCAGCTTGGAGCTAGCGGGAGGGAGGGAGCAGTTCTTC. The V gene is TRBV11-1, the J gene TRBJ2-1, with 12 bases fitting TRBD2. V shed 3 bases, J shed 10 bases, and the junction held 7 bases outside the gene matches. The CDR3 sequence is 15 residues long. CDR1 and CDR2 (germline): SGHAT, FQDESV (reference sequence).

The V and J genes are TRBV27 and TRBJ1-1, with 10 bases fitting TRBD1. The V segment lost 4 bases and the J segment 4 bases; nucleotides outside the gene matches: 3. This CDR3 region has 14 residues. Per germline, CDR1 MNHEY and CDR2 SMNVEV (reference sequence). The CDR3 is CASSSRDRGTEAFF. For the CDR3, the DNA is TGTGCCAGCAGTTCCCGGGACAGGGGCACTGAAGCTTTCTTT.

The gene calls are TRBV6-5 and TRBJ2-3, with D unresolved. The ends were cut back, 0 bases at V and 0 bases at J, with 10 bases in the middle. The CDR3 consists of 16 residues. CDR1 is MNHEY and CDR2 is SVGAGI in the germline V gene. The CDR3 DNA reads TGTGCCAGCAGTTACTCGGCATGGGGAAGCACAGATACGCAGTATTTT. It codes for CASSYSAWGSTDTQYF.